This T cell receptor beta chain was retrieved from a study of PD-1 blockade in classical Hodgkin lymphoma. Study-wide results and caveats: Factors driving the repertoire differences, possibly disease activity or prior therapy, remain undefined. Any patient who commenced nivolumab under 1 year after ASCT was excluded. Newly diagnosed patients reportedly had lower baseline TCR diversity than healthy donors.

Time point indicated: cycle 4 day 1 (C4D1), after about 6 weeks of nivolumab. Every single patient, without exception, relapsed after autologous stem cell transplantation, and brentuximab vedotin exposure varied. Magnetic negative selection was used to purify CD8+ T cells from thawed PBMCs. Relapsed/refractory classical Hodgkin lymphoma patients had complete, partial or progressive responses. Germline CDR1 SEHNR, CDR2 FQNEAQ (reference sequence). This CDR3 spans 15 amino acids. The ends lost 4 bases at V and 5 bases at J; junction bases unmatched: 10. With regard to this clone: Its antigen is not identified.

This table comes from immunoSEQ multiplex PCR, and its TCRdb copy is limited to in-frame clones, with some not included. The sample has 15,000 to 20,000 clones, 88% seen once. The origin of this receptor is a human donor with classical Hodgkin lymphoma. The chain links TRBV7-9 to TRBJ1-2, with 7 bases fitting TRBD1. This material consisted of CD8+ T cells from blood, taken before the fourth cycle of nivolumab. DNA of the CDR3: TGTGCCAGCAGCTCCGAGACCGGGACAGCGTATGGCTACACCTTC. Translation: CASSSETGTAYGYTF.